These 3 T cell receptor beta chains came from one sample sequenced in a study of human CD8 memory T cell subsets. TCR beta libraries were made by UMI-labeled 5' RACE. TCRdb derives one entry per CDR3 protein from the 5' RACE reads, leaving out DNA. In all, the sample yields some 7,500 distinct CDR3 sequences. Sequencing was carried out using CD8+ T cells from PBMCs. These receptors all stem from a human donor in good health.

This clonotype is called medium-sized based on its frequency. The chain links TRBV3-1 to TRBJ2-5; the D gene TCRdb calls, TRBD1, cannot be checked with no DNA. Germline V lookup: CDR1 LGHDT, CDR2 YNNKEL (reference sequence). This CDR3 spans 16 amino acids. The CDR3 reads CASSQEYGNLQETQYF.

The gene calls are TRBV5-1 and TRBJ2-1. CDR1 is SGHRS, CDR2 YFSETQ, per germline. This CDR3 comprises 14 residues. CDR3 region: CASSLGVRYNEQFF.

The chain links TRBV2 to TRBJ1-5. CDR3 length equals 13 residues. The germline CDR1 and CDR2 sequences are SNHLY and FYNNEI. CDR3 amino acids: CASSDYLDQPQHF.